These 16 T cell receptor beta chains came from one sample sequenced in a study of blood T cell repertoires in COVID-19. Sequenced by immunoSEQ multiplex PCR; TCRdb stores in-frame clones only, minus some. Of about 26,000 clones listed, almost 90% are singletons. The source material was peripheral blood. Every receptor here comes from a human donor in a cohort sampled during active COVID-19.

This clone was seen a few times. The CDR3 here is CASSSTGARVEQYF. The CDR3 coding sequence is TGCGCCAGCAGCTCGACAGGGGCACGGGTCGAGCAGTACTTC. The chain employs TRBV5-1 and TRBJ2-7; TRBD1 aligns across 8 bases. In germline, CDR1 is SGHRS, CDR2 YFSETQ. V was pared by 3 bases and J by 6 bases, with 8 bases of the junction left unmatched. The CDR3 has 14 amino acids.

The V call is TRBV12-5, the J call TRBJ2-5, with D possibly TRBD2 on 7 matching bases. The CDR3 runs 21 residues. With 6 bases removed from V and 9 bases from J, the gap between germline ends came to 41 bases. In germline, CDR1 is LGHNT, CDR2 FRNRAP. CDR3 loop: CASGSQVRTIGGRGARLAQYF. The CDR3 nucleotides are TGTGCTAGTGGCTCCCAGGTCCGGACGATCGGCGGCCGGGGGGCTAGGTTGGCCCAGTACTTC. The full variable domain, in which reference TRBV12-5 and TRBJ2-5 provide the parts outside the CDR3, is DARVTQTPRHKVTEMGQEVTMRCQPILGHNTVFWYRQTMMQGLELLAYFRNRAPLDDSGMPKDRFSAEMPDATLATLKIQPSEPRDSAVYFCASGSQVRTIGGRGARLAQYFGPGTRLLVL.

The table lists this clone with a count of one. The rearrangement uses TRBV19 and TRBJ2-1, with 11 bases identical to TRBD1. The germline gives CDR1 LNHDA, CDR2 SQIVND (reference sequence). The CDR3 sequence is 18 residues long. Trimming cost V 3 bases and J 0 bases; bases outside gene matches: 7. The CDR3 sequence: CASSIGQGAFFSYNEQFF. DNA for the CDR3: TGTGCCAGTAGTATCGGACAGGGGGCTTTTTTCTCCTACAATGAGCAGTTCTTC. The full variable domain, completed using reference TRBV19 and TRBJ2-1, is DGGITQSPKYLFRKEGQNVTLSCEQNLNHDAMYWYRQDPGQGLRLIYYSQIVNDFQKGDIAEGYSVSREKKESFPLTVTSAQKNPTAFYLCASSIGQGAFFSYNEQFFGPGTRLTVL.

The rearrangement uses TRBV19 and TRBJ2-1; TRBD2 agrees at 7 bases. Germline CDR1 is LNHDA and CDR2 is SQIVND (reference sequence). After removal of 7 bases from V and 9 bases from J, the junction contained 12 bases not matched to a gene. This CDR3 spans 14 amino acids. CDR3 protein: CASTPYELASEQFF. The DNA for the CDR3 is TGTGCCAGTACCCCCTACGAACTAGCGAGTGAGCAGTTCTTC.

About this clone: The junction departs from the called germline gene at one end, perhaps through a read error. This chain connects TRBV12-3 or TRBV12-4 to TRBJ2-3; D is possibly TRBD1 (6 bases). This CDR3 region has 12 residues. CDR3 residues: CASSLGRGTQYF. As DNA, the CDR3 is TGTGCCAGCAGCTTAGGCAGGGGTACGCAGTATTTT.

The rearrangement links TRBV19 to TRBJ2-1; TRBD2 matches 9 bases. Germline-derived CDR1 and CDR2 are LNHDA and SQIVND (reference sequence). The V segment lost 6 bases and the J segment 4 bases; nucleotides outside the gene matches: 7. The CDR3 loop spans 15 amino acids. CDR3 DNA: TGTGCCAGTAGCACACTAGCGGGCGTATACAATGAGCAGTTCTTC. Translating gives CASSTLAGVYNEQFF.

The chain carries TRBV5-3 and TRBJ2-1; TRBD2 agrees at 8 bases. TRBV5-3 is designated an ORF whose function remains uncertain. After removal of 4 bases from V and 5 bases from J, the junction contained 11 bases not matched to a gene. CDR3 length equals 16 residues. Here the CDR3 reads CARSHPGLEYHNEQFF. The CDR3 DNA reads TGTGCCAGAAGCCACCCGGGACTAGAGTACCACAATGAGCAGTTCTTC.

The chain couples TRBV3-1 (or the pseudogene TRBV3-2) to TRBJ2-3; TRBD2 aligns across 7 bases. The germline V gene encodes CDR1 LGHDT and CDR2 YNNKEL (reference sequence). Unmatched junction bases numbered 4, after V lost 0 bases and J lost 1 base. The CDR3 runs to 16 residues. In DNA, the CDR3 is TGTGCCAGCAGCCAAGATATGGGAGGGGGCACAGATACGCAGTATTTT. Translating it yields CASSQDMGGGTDTQYF.

The rearrangement joins TRBV7-9 to TRBJ1-5; no definite D call. Deletions cut 5 bases from V and 2 bases from J, with 13 bases between. This CDR3 region has 15 residues. The germline V gene has CDR1 SEHNR and CDR2 FQNEAQ (reference sequence). The CDR3 sequence: CASSPSGLGNQPQHF. The CDR3 DNA is TGTGCCAGCAGCCCCTCCGGACTCGGCAATCAGCCCCAGCATTTT.

V is TRBV19 and J is TRBJ1-3, with D possibly TRBD1 on 5 matching bases. Per the germline V gene, CDR1 is LNHDA and CDR2 is SQIVND (reference sequence). This CDR3 spans 13 amino acids. V lost 9 bases and J 3 bases, leaving 12 bases between the germline ends. This chain's CDR3 is CASGDLSGNTIYF. CDR3 in DNA: TGTGCCAGCGGGGACTTGAGTGGAAACACCATATATTTT.

The V gene is TRBV7-2, the J gene TRBJ2-2; 7 nucleotides match TRBD2. The junction had 5 bases not matched to a gene; V was cut back by 0 bases and J by 4 bases. The CDR3 loop spans 16 amino acids. CDR1 and CDR2 (germline): SGHTA, FQGNSA. CDR3 protein: CASSLAGLAVTGELFF. In DNA, the CDR3 is TGTGCCAGCAGCTTAGCCGGGCTAGCGGTCACCGGGGAGCTGTTTTTT.

V gene TRBV3-1 (or the pseudogene TRBV3-2) combines with J gene TRBJ2-3; 8 bases are a match to TRBD1. This CDR3 is 14 amino acids long. Germline-derived CDR1 and CDR2 are LGHDT and YNNKEL (reference sequence). Unmatched junction bases numbered 2, after V lost 2 bases and J lost 4 bases. This CDR3 reads CASSQPQGADTQYF. In DNA, the CDR3 is TGTGCCAGCAGCCAACCACAGGGGGCAGATACGCAGTATTTT.

This rearrangement joins TRBV5-1 to TRBJ2-3; 7 bases align to TRBD1. CDR1 and CDR2 (germline): SGHRS, YFSETQ. The CDR3 runs to 15 residues. The junction had 5 bases not matched to a gene; V was cut back by 4 bases and J by 0 bases. Here the CDR3 reads CASSPQGTSTDTQYF. The DNA of the CDR3 is TGCGCCAGCAGCCCACAGGGGACGAGCACAGATACGCAGTATTTT.

The chain uses TRBV18 and TRBJ2-7; maybe TRBD1 (6 bases). The V and J ends lost 5 bases and 6 bases respectively, with 11 bases between them. Germline V gene data show CDR1 as KGHSH and CDR2 as LQKENI. This CDR3 contains 12 residues. CDR3 nucleotide sequence: TGTGCCAGCTCAAAAACAGGGAGCGAGCAGTACTTC. It codes for CASSKTGSEQYF.

CDR3 bases: TGTGCCAGCAGCGCCGGGACTTCAGCCGAGCAGTACTTC. Its protein is CASSAGTSAEQYF. This chain joins TRBV7-6 and TRBJ2-7; possibly TRBD2 for D (6 bases). Germline values: CDR1 SGHVS, CDR2 FNYEAQ. The CDR3 consists of 13 residues. The V end was cut by 5 bases, the J end by 6 bases, with 14 bases between.

The J gene is TRBJ2-5, the V gene TRBV2; D possibly corresponds to TRBD1 (5 bases). Germline V CDR1 and CDR2: SNHLY, FYNNEI. The CDR3 extends over 14 amino acids. The V and J ends lost 4 bases and 5 bases respectively, with 14 bases between them. The chain's CDR3 is CASSGLGAEETQYF. The CDR3 coding sequence is TGTGCCAGCAGTGGGCTTGGGGCTGAGGAGACCCAGTACTTC.